These 4 T cell receptor beta chains came from one sample sequenced in a study of blood T cell repertoires in COVID-19. Here immunoSEQ multiplex PCR was the method, and the copy in TCRdb shows in-frame clones only, minus some. The sample gives around 250,000 clones, approximately 90% of which show up once; approximately 4.2% is in the top ten. Sequencing was performed on PBMCs or T cells enriched from blood (not recorded which). The receptors shown here come from a young woman who had recovered from COVID-19.

This clone was observed a few times. This chain connects TRBV30 to TRBJ2-1, with a possible D match to TRBD2 (6 bases). The CDR3 length is 13 residues. V lost 2 bases, J lost 10 bases, and 15 bases lay in between. The V gene's germline CDR1 is GTSNPN and CDR2 SVGIG (reference sequence). CDR3 sequence: CAWSSTLSGEQFF. The CDR3, as DNA: TGTGCCTGGAGTTCAACCCTTAGCGGAGAGCAGTTCTTC.

The V call is TRBV9, the J call TRBJ2-1, with 13 bases matching TRBD2. The CDR3 consists of 17 residues. V gave up 0 bases and J gave up 5 bases; unmatched junction bases: 5. Germline V lookup: CDR1 SGDLS, CDR2 YYNGEE. CDR3 in amino acids: CASSVGTSGRIDNEQFF. The CDR3 bases are TGTGCCAGCAGCGTAGGGACTAGCGGGAGAATAGACAATGAGCAGTTCTTC.

V usage is TRBV5-1 and J usage is TRBJ2-3; D gene ambiguous. CDR1 and CDR2 (germline): SGHRS, YFSETQ. Deletions cut 4 bases from V and 0 bases from J, with 15 bases between. This CDR3 contains 16 residues. CDR3 residues: CASSQIQKSSTDTQYF. CDR3 nucleotide sequence: TGCGCCAGCAGCCAAATACAGAAATCTAGCACAGATACGCAGTATTTT.

The rearrangement joins TRBV28 to TRBJ1-2; a possible D gene is TRBD1 (5 bases). V shed 0 bases and J shed 5 bases, with 10 bases lying between them. Germline V lookup: CDR1 MDHEN, CDR2 SYDVKM. The CDR3 has 14 residues. The CDR3: CASSLWGRGYGYTF. The CDR3 DNA sequence: TGTGCCAGCAGTTTATGGGGGCGGGGGTATGGCTACACCTTC.